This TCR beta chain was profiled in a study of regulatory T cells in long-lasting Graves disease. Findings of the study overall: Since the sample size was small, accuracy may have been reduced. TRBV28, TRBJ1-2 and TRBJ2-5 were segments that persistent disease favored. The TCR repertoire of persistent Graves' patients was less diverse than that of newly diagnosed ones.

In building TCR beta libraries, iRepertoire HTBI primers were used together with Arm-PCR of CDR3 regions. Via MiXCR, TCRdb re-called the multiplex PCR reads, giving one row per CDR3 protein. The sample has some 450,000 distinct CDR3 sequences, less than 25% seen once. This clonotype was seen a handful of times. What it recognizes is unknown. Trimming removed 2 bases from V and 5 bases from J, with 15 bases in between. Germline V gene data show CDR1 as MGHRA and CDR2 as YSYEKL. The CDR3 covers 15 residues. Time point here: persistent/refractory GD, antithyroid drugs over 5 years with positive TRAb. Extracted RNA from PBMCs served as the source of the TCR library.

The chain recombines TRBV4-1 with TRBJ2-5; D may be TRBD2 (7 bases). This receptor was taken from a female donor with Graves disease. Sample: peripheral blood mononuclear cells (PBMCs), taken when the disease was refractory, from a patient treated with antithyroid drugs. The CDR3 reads CASSQIWGGGETQYF. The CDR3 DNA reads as TGCGCCAGCAGCCAAATTTGGGGAGGGGGGGAGACCCAGTACTTC.